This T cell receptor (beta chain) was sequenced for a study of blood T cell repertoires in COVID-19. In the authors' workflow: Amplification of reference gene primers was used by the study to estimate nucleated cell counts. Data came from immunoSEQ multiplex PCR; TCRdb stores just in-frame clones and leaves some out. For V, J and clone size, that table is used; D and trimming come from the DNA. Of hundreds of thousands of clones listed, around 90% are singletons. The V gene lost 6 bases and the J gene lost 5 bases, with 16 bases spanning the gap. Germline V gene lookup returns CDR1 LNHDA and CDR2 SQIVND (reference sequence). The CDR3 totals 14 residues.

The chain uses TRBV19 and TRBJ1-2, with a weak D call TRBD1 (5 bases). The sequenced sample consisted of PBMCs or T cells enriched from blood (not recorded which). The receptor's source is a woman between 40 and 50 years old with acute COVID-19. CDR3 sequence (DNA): TGTGCCAGTAGCCAGGGTATGGGGTTTTATGGCTACACCTTC. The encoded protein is CASSQGMGFYGYTF.